The 6 T cell receptor beta chains in this list originate from one sample, sequenced in a study of molecular identifiers for immune sequencing clone quantification. Via MiXCR, TCRdb re-called the PCR reads, giving one row per CDR3 protein. The table has over 550,000 distinct CDR3 sequences, around 25% seen once; the top ten hold about 0.8%. The sequenced material came from naive CD8+ T cells from blood, with Jurkat cell RNA spiked in. This sample's subset: FACS-sorted CD8+CD4-CCR7+CD45RA+ naive T cells. Source of these receptors: a human donor in good health. Some libraries in this study had Jurkat cell RNA spiked in.

As concerns this clonotype: Mismatch with germline at one junction end may stem from a read error. The rearrangement links TRBV4-3 to TRBJ1-1, with 8 bases that match TRBD1. The CDR3 extends over 15 amino acids. Germline V lookup: CDR1 LGHNA, CDR2 YSLEER. CDR3 amino acids: CPSSQDSTGGTEAFF. DNA of the CDR3: TGCCCCAGCAGCCAAGATAGCACAGGGGGCACTGAAGCTTTCTTT.

Turning to this clonotype: Its ends do not fully match the called genes, so a read error is possible. This chain connects TRBV6-2 or TRBV6-3 to TRBJ1-5; D might be TRBD1 (6 bases). Germline V CDR1 and CDR2: MNHEY, SVGEGT. This CDR3 region has 15 residues. CDR3 nucleotide sequence: TGTGCCAGCAGCTCAGGGAAGGGGGGGAATCAGCTCCAGCATTTT. This encodes CASSSGKGGNQLQHF.

V gene TRBV4-1 combines with J gene TRBJ2-2; D call uncertain. The CDR3 runs to 15 residues. Germline CDR1 MGHRA, CDR2 YSYEKL. V lost 1 base, J lost 4 bases, and 10 bases lay in between. The CDR3 coding sequence is TGCGCCAGCAGCCAAGTTGGCCAGCTCACCGGGGAGCTGTTTTTT. Amino acids: CASSQVGQLTGELFF.

This clonotype was observed at least ten times. The rearrangement uses TRBV20-1 and TRBJ1-5; no firm D call. V lost 0 bases to trimming and J lost 3 bases, with 18 bases between them. CDR1 is DFQATT and CDR2 is SNEGSKA in the germline V gene (reference sequence). The CDR3 length is 17 residues. The CDR3 reads CSARDWPAADVNQPQHF. For the CDR3, the DNA is TGCAGTGCTAGAGATTGGCCAGCGGCTGATGTCAATCAGCCCCAGCATTTT.

The chain employs TRBV10-3 and TRBJ1-1; D remains ambiguous. Per the germline V gene, CDR1 is ENHRY and CDR2 is SYGVKD. V was pared by 0 bases and J by 2 bases, with 13 bases between. CDR3 length equals 16 residues. The CDR3: CAISESGGDGNTEAFF. CDR3 bases: TGTGCCATCAGTGAGTCTGGTGGTGACGGTAACACTGAAGCTTTCTTT.

A remark on this clonotype: A read error is possible here, since a much larger clone lies one base away. The J gene is TRBJ2-2, the V gene TRBV5-6; TRBD1 matches at 7 bases. The germline CDR1 and CDR2 sequences are SGHDT and YYEEEE. V gave up 7 bases and J gave up 7 bases; unmatched junction bases: 13. The CDR3 consists of 15 residues. This CDR3 reads CASGSLLDRDGELFF. The DNA for the CDR3 is TGTGCCAGCGGCTCCTTACTAGACAGGGACGGGGAGCTGTTTTTT.